This entry features one T cell receptor beta chain sequence. Its binding antigen is unknown. Base qualities were left out, and no much larger clone turns up one base away. The sample originates from a study of neurological immune-mediated disorders (dated by TCRdb to about 2019). At the level of the whole study: The study compared peripheral blood TCR-beta repertoires of HTLV-I-associated myelopathy (HAM/TSP) patients, multiple sclerosis patients and healthy controls using UMI-based sequencing. The approximately 110 TCR-beta libraries included longitudinal samples, technical triplicates and paired sorted CD4+ and CD8+ T-cell subsets alongside PBMC samples. Of the roughly 71 subjects in the cohort, approximately 15 were HAM/TSP patients, about 34 were multiple sclerosis patients, and around 20 were healthy controls.

cDNA was synthesized by template-switch 5'RACE using a primer carrying a 10-nucleotide random unique molecular identifier by which each TCR transcript was tagged. Over 190 million TCR-beta sequences, covering 15-18 subjects, were produced in each sequencing run. Total RNA was extracted with the RNeasy kit. TCR-beta VDJ regions were amplified with primers for the TCR constant region and the 5'RACE anchor, using the KAPA Real-time Library Amplification kit. A first PCR added sample indexes and Illumina adaptors, after which a second PCR increased the library yield. After Ampure bead purification, the roughly 650 bp TCR product was size-selected on a 2% E-gel SizeSelection system. Before pooling, libraries had their quality checked on a Bioanalyzer, their concentration measured with Qubit, and their quantity determined with the Kapa Library Quantification kit. Paired-end 2 x 150 bp sequencing of the libraries was performed on an Illumina HiSeq 2500. To increase sequence diversity, 25-30% phiX was spiked into each library pool. The study's processing was this. Quality-filtered reads were processed with the UMI-based MiGEC pipeline, which removed over 75% of raw TCR sequences during error correction. IMGT germline references were used for alignment of VDJ genes, and clonotypes were defined by a unique CDR3 amino acid sequence together with V-J genes. VDJtools evaluated clonal expansion, Shannon diversity and CDR3 relatedness (CalcPairwiseDistances, ClusterSamples); CLCbio workbench built phylogenetic trees. Clones with at least 8 unique UMIs were defined as expanded, with this threshold being based on coefficient-of-variation modelling across technical triplicates. TCRdb took the public reads, trimmed them with fastp at Q25, ran MiXCR for clone calling and kept in-frame beta chains. Rows with a matching CDR3 protein are joined into one entry that keeps the most common DNA and genes. The V and J calls reflect TCRdb's pipeline rather than the authors' work. In this sample the table shows over 45,000 distinct CDR3 sequences, roughly 25% of which occur a single time. Clones ranked in the top ten supply 20% to 30% of the sample.

Blood bank volunteers in Maryland, USA served as the healthy controls. Unsorted PBMC libraries were generated from 2 million PBMCs stored in RNAlater at -80 °C until RNA extraction. Peripheral blood underwent Ficoll-Hypaque density gradient centrifugation to isolate PBMCs, which were then cryopreserved in liquid nitrogen. Overall study outcomes, separate from this receptor: The highest TCR clonal expansion was observed in HAM/TSP patients, whereas the lowest was observed in MS patients, even when compared with healthy controls. No identical CDR3 amino acid sequences were found to be shared among expanded clones across subjects, suggesting that TCR-beta repertoires were private in all groups.

The sample was PBMCs. This TCR derives from a woman in her 70s in good health.

The base sequence is TGTGCCACCAGCAGAGATCCACTTAGGAACAATGAGCAGTTCTTC. Translated, this is CATSRDPLRNNEQFF. This chain joins TRBV15 to TRBJ2-1; there is no confident call for the D gene. Including the terminal cysteine and phenylalanine, the CDR3 comprises 15 residues. Only the CDR3 portion is preserved as DNA: 45 bases, with reading frame beginning at the first base. Via the germline V gene (reference sequence), CDR1 is LNHNV and CDR2 YYDKDF. V sheds 0 bases and J sheds 5 bases, leaving 11 bases between their ends.